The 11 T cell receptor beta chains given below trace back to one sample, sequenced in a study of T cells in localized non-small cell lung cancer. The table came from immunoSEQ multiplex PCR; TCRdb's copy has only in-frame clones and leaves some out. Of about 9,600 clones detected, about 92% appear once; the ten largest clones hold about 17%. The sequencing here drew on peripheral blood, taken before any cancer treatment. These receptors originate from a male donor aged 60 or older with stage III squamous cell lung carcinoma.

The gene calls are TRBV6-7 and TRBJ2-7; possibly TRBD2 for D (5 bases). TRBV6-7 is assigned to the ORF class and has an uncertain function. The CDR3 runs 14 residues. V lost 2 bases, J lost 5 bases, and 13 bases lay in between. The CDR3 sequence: CASSYGTRSHEQYF. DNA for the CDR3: TGTGCCAGCAGTTACGGTACTAGGAGCCACGAGCAGTACTTC.

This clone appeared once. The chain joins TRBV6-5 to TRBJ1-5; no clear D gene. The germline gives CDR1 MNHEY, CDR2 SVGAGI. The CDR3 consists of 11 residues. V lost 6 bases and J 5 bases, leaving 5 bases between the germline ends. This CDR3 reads CASRRDQPQHF. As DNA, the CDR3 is TGTGCCAGCAGGAGGGATCAGCCCCAGCATTTT.

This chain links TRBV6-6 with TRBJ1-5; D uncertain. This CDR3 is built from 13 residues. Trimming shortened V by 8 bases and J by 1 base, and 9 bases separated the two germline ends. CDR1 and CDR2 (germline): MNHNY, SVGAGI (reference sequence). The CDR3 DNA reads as TGTGCCAGCGCCGGTTCAAGCAATCAGCCCCAGCATTTT. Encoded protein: CASAGSSNQPQHF.

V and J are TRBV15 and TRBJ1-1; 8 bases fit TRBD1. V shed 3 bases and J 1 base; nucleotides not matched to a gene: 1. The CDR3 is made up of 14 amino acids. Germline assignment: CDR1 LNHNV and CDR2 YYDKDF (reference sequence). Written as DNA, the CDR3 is TGTGCCACCAGCAGCGACAGGGGGAACACTGAAGCTTTCTTT. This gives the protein CATSSDRGNTEAFF.

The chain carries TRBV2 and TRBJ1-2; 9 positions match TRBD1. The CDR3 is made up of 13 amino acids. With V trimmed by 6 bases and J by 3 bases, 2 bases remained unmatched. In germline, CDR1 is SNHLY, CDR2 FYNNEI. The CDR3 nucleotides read TGTGCCAGCAGGTGGACAGGGGACTATGGCTACACCTTC. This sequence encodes CASRWTGDYGYTF.

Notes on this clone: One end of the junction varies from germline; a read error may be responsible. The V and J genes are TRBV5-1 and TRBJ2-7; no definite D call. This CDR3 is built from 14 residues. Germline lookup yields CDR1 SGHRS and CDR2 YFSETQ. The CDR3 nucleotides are TGCGTCAGCAGTGAAGCTGCCAGCAGCTACGAGCAGTACTTC. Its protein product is CVSSEAASSYEQYF.

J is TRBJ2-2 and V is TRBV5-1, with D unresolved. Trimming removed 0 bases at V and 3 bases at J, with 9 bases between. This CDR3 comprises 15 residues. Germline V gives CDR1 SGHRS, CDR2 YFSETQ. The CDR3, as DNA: TGCGCCAGCAGCTTGGCCATCCCAGACACCGGGGAGCTGTTTTTT. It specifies CASSLAIPDTGELFF. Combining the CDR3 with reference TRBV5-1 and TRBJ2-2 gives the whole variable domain KAGVTQTPRYLIKTRGQQVTLSCSPISGHRSVSWYQQTPGQGLQFLFEYFSETQRNKGNFPGRFSGRQFSNSRSEMNVSTLELGDSALYLCASSLAIPDTGELFFGEGSRLTVL.

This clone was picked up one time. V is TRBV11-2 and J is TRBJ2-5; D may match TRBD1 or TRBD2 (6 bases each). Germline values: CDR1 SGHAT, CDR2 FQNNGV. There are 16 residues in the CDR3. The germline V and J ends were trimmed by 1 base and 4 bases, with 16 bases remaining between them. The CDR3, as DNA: TGTGCCAGCAGCTTAGGCGTCTCGGGGGCAGGAGAGACCCAGTACTTC. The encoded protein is CASSLGVSGAGETQYF.

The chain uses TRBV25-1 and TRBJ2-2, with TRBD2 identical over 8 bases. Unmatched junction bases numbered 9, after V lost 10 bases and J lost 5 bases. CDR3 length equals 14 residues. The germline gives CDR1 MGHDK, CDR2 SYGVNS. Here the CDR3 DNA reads TGTGCCACCCGAGCGGGGGCGCGTACCGGGGAGCTGTTTTTT. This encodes CATRAGARTGELFF.

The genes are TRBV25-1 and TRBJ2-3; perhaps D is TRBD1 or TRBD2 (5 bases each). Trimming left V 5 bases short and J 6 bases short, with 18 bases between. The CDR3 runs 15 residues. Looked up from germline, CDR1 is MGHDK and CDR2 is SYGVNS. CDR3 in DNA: TGTGCCAGCAGTACTCAGGGACGGGGTATGGATACGCAGTATTTT. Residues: CASSTQGRGMDTQYF.

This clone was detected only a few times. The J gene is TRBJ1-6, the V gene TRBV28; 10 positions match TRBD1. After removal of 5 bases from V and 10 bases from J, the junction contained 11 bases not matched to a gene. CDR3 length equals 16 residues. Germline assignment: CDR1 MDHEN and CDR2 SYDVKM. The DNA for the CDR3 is TGTGCCAGCAGTCCCCGGGACAGGGGAAAAAGGTCACCCCTCCACTTT. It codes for CASSPRDRGKRSPLHF.